This record covers a single T cell receptor beta chain. No antigen is known for it. The data derive from a study of T cells expressing NK-cell markers. Study-wide background: Sorted CD3+CD56+NKG2C+, CD3+CD56+NKG2C- and CD3+CD56-NKG2C+ T cells supplied TCR beta repertoires.

Study-level findings and limits: Each of six donors carried dominant NKG2C+ clonotypes accounting for about 1.0-7.0% of CD8+ T cells.

TCR beta cDNA was generated via 5'RACE template switching incorporating UMIs. TCRdb reprocessed the 5' RACE reads and reports one entry per CDR3 protein, with no DNA. The listing records about half a million distinct CDR3 sequences. Germline CDR1 is SEHNR and CDR2 is FQNEAQ (reference sequence). The CDR3 sequence is 13 residues long. The source of this sequence is a woman aged 50 to 60 in good health. Sequenced input: blood T cells: a sorted CD56 or NKG2C T cell subset, CD4+ or CD8+ T cells, or bulk PBMC T cells (not recorded which). The chain couples TRBV7-9 to TRBJ2-7; the D call of TRBD1 rests on TCRdb alone, since no DNA is present to check it. CDR3 sequence reads: CASSQNSQPPQYF.